These T cell receptor beta chains were read from a single sample in a study of CD8 T cells in Susac syndrome. TCRdb analysed the immunoSEQ multiplex PCR reads with MiXCR anew, one entry per CDR3 protein. The sample yields about 110,000 distinct CDR3 sequences, 90% to 98% seen once. Sequences were obtained from CD4+ T cells from PBMCs. Source of these receptors: a human donor in good health. Each CDR3 is given with its conserved first and last residue. A D gene is named only where the DNA matches it firmly.

j_call,v_call,d_call,cdr3_aa,cdr3_nt
TRBJ1-1,TRBV28,NA,CASSLSYGRVTEAFF,TGTGCCAGCAGTTTATCGTACGGCAGGGTTACTGAAGCTTTCTTT
TRBJ2-7,TRBV7-9,NA,CASSLGQNWNEQYF,TGTGCCAGCAGCTTAGGCCAGAACTGGAACGAGCAGTACTTC
TRBJ1-1,TRBV3-1,NA,CASSQGFEAFF,TGTGCCAGCAGCCAAGGGTTTGAAGCTTTCTTT
TRBJ2-3,TRBV9,NA,CASSVGPLIGDTQYF,TGTGCCAGCAGCGTAGGGCCGTTGATTGGGGATACGCAGTATTTT
TRBJ2-7,TRBV10-3,NA,CAISESGGALYEQYF,TGTGCCATCAGTGAGTCGGGGGGAGCTCTCTACGAGCAGTACTTC
TRBJ1-2,TRBV12-3/TRBV12-4,TRBD1,CASSVGQGYGYTF,TGTGCCAGCAGTGTCGGACAGGGATATGGCTACACCTTC
TRBJ2-7,TRBV6-5,NA,CASSYSGGSYEQYF,TGTGCCAGCAGTTACTCGGGTGGGTCCTACGAGCAGTACTTC
TRBJ2-7,TRBV7-9,TRBD1,CASSSTGAAYEQYF,TGTGCCAGCAGCTCAACAGGGGCGGCCTACGAGCAGTACTTC
TRBJ1-5,TRBV27,NA,CASSFGQGPHQPQHF,TGTGCCAGCAGTTTTGGGCAGGGTCCCCATCAGCCCCAGCATTTT
TRBJ2-7,TRBV4-2,TRBD2,CASSQELADAYEQYF,TGTGCCAGCAGCCAGGAACTAGCGGACGCCTACGAGCAGTACTTC
TRBJ2-5,TRBV5-1,TRBD2,CASSLAPAGGRETQYF,TGCGCCAGCAGCTTGGCCCCCGCGGGGGGGCGAGAGACCCAGTACTTC
TRBJ2-3,TRBV3-1,TRBD2,CASSHPGTRGTDTQYF,TGTGCCAGCAGCCACCCCGGGACTAGGGGCACAGATACGCAGTATTTT
TRBJ2-1,TRBV2,NA,CASSPTLSSYNEQFF,TGTGCCAGCAGTCCGACCCTCAGCTCCTACAATGAGCAGTTCTTC
TRBJ2-5,TRBV30,TRBD2,CAWSVSGGPLETQYF,TGTGCCTGGAGTGTTAGCGGGGGGCCTCTGGAGACCCAGTACTTC
TRBJ2-3,TRBV7-3,NA,CASSLMASGADTQYF,TGTGCCAGCAGCTTGATGGCATCGGGGGCAGATACGCAGTATTTT